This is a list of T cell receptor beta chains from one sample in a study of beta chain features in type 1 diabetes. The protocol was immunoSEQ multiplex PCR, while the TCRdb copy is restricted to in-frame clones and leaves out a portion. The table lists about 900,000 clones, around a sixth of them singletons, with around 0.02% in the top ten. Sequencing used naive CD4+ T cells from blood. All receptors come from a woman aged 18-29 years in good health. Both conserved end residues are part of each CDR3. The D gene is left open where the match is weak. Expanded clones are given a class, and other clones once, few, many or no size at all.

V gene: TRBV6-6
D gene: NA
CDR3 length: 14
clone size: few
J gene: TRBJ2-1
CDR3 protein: CASTLASGNNEQFF
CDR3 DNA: TGTGCCAGCACCCTAGCGTCCGGGAACAATGAGCAGTTCTTC

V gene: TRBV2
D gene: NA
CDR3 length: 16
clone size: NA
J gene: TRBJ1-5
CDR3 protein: CASSRSSRVGYQPQHF
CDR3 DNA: TGTGCCAGCAGTAGATCGAGCAGGGTTGGATATCAGCCCCAGCATTTT

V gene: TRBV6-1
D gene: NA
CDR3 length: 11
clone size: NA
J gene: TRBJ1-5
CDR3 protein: CASSSNQPQHF
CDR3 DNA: TGTGCCAGCAGTTCTAATCAGCCCCAGCATTTT

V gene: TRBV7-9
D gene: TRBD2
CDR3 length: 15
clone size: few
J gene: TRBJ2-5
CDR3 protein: CASSLGLAKQETQYF
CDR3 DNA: TGTGCCAGCAGCTTGGGACTAGCGAAACAAGAGACCCAGTACTTC

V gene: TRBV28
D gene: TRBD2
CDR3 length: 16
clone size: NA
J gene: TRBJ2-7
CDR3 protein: CASSLWGTSGSYEQYF
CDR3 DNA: TGTGCCAGCAGTTTATGGGGGACTAGCGGCTCCTACGAGCAGTACTTC

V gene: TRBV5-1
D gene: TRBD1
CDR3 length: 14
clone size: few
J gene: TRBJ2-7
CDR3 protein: CASSTGQGTYEQYF
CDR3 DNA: TGCGCCAGCAGCACGGGACAGGGAACTTACGAGCAGTACTTC

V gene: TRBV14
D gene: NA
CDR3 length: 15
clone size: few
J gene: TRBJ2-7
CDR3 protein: CASSLRDLSSYEQYF
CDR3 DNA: TGTGCCAGCAGCCTGCGGGATCTCTCGTCCTACGAGCAGTACTTC

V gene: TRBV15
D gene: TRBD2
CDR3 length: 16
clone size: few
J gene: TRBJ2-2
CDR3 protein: CATSRRLAGGTGELFF
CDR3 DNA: TGTGCCACCTCCCGCAGACTAGCGGGAGGTACCGGGGAGCTGTTTTTT

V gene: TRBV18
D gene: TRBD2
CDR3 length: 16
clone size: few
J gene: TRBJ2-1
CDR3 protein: CASSPPAGGRWGEQFF
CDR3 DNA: TGTGCCAGCTCACCACCGGCTGGCGGGAGGTGGGGTGAGCAGTTCTTC

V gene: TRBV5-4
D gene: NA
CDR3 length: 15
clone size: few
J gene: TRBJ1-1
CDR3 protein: CASSSYPQRNTEAFF
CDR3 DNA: TGTGCCAGCAGCTCTTACCCCCAACGGAACACTGAAGCTTTCTTT

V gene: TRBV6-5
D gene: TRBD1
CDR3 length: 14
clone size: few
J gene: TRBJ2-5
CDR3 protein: CASSYSGTAETQYF
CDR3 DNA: TGTGCCAGCAGTTACTCGGGGACAGCAGAGACCCAGTACTTC

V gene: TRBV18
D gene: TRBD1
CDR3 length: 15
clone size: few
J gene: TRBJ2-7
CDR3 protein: CASSPSGQINYEQYF
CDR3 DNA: TGTGCCAGCTCACCATCGGGACAGATAAACTACGAGCAGTACTTC

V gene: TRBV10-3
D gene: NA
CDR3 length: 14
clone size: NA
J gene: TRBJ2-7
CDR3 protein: CAISELAGSYEQYF
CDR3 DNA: TGTGCCATCAGTGAATTGGCGGGATCCTACGAGCAGTACTTC

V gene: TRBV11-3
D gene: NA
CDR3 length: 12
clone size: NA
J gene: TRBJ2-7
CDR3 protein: CASSPGPYEQYF
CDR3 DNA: TGTGCCAGCAGCCCCGGGCCCTACGAGCAGTACTTC

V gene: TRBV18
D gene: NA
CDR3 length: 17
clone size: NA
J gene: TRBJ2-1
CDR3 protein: CASSPPVVDTTYNEQFF
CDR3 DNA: TGTGCCAGCTCACCACCGGTCGTAGATACAACCTACAATGAGCAGTTCTTC

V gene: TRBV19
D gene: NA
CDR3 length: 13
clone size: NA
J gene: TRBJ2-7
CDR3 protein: CASSIASSYEQYF
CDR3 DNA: TGTGCCAGTAGTATTGCTAGCTCCTACGAGCAGTACTTC

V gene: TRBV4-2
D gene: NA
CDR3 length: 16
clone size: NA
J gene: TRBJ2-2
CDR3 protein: CASSQVTSPNTGELFF
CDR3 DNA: TGTGCCAGCAGCCAAGTTACGAGCCCGAACACCGGGGAGCTGTTTTTT

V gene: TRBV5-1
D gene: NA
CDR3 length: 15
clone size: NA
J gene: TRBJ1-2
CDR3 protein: CASSLLAGINYGYTF
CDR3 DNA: TGCGCCAGCAGCTTGTTAGCAGGTATCAACTATGGCTACACCTTC

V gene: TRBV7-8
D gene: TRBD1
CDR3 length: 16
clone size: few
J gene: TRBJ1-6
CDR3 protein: CASSSYRDSYNSPLHF
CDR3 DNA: TGTGCCAGCAGCTCGTACCGGGACAGCTATAATTCACCCCTCCACTTT

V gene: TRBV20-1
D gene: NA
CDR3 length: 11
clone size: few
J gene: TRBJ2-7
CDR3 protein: CSVLRGGEQYF
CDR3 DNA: TGCAGTGTCCTCCGGGGAGGCGAGCAGTACTTC

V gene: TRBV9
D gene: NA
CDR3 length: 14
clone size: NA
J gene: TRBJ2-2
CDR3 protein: CASSPTTGGGELFF
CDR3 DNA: TGTGCCAGCAGCCCTACAACGGGCGGCGGGGAGCTGTTTTTT

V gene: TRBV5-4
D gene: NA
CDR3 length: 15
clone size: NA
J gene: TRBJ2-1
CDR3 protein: CASRVGGGRYNEQFF
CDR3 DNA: TGTGCCAGCAGAGTGGGAGGGGGGCGTTACAATGAGCAGTTCTTC

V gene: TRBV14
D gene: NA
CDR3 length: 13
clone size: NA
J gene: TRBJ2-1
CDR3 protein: CASSQESWDEQFF
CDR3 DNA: TGTGCCAGCAGCCAAGAGTCCTGGGATGAGCAGTTCTTC

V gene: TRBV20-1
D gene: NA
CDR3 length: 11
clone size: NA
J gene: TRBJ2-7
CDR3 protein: CSASGTYEQYF
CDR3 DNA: TGCAGTGCTAGCGGAACCTACGAGCAGTACTTC

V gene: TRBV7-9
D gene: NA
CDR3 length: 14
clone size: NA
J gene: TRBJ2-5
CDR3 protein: CASSYQDSQETQYF
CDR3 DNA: TGTGCCAGCAGCTACCAGGACAGCCAAGAGACCCAGTACTTC

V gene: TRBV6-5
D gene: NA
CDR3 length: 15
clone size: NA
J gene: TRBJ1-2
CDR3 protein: CASSYPTGGFYGYTF
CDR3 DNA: TGTGCCAGCAGTTACCCCACGGGGGGGTTTTACGGCTACACCTTC

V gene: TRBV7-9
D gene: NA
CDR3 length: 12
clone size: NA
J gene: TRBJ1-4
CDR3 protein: CASSLLAEKLFF
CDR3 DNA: TGTGCCAGCAGCTTACTGGCTGAAAAACTGTTTTTT

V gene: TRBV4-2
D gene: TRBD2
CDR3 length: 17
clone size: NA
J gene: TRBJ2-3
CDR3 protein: CASSQGLAAGRPDPQYF
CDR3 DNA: TGTGCCAGCAGCCAAGGTTTGGCAGCGGGACGTCCCGATCCGCAGTATTTT

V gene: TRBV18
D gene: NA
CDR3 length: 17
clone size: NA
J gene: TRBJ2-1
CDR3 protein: CASSPPNGYHSYNEQFF
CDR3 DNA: TGTGCCAGCTCACCACCGAACGGATACCACTCCTACAATGAGCAGTTCTTC

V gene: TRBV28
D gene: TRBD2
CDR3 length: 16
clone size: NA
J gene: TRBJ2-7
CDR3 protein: CASSGLAGGFSYEQYF
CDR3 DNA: TGTGCCAGCAGTGGGCTAGCGGGAGGTTTCTCCTACGAGCAGTACTTC

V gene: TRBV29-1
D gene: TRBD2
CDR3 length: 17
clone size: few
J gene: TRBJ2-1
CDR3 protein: CSVDIQLAGGYYNEQFF
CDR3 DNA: TGCAGCGTTGACATACAACTAGCGGGAGGATACTACAATGAGCAGTTCTTC

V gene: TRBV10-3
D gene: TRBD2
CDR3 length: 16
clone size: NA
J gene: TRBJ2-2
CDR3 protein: CAISETSGRATGELFF
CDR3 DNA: TGTGCCATCAGTGAGACTAGCGGGAGAGCCACCGGGGAGCTGTTTTTT

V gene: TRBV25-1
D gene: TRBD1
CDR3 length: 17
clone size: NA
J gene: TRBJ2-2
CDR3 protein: CASSGFWTGTDTGELFF
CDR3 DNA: TGTGCCAGCAGTGGCTTTTGGACAGGGACGGACACCGGGGAGCTGTTTTTT

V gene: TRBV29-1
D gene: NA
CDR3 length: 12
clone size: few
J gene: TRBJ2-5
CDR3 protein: CSVSLQLETQYF
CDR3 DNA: TGCAGCGTGAGCCTTCAGCTCGAGACCCAGTACTTC

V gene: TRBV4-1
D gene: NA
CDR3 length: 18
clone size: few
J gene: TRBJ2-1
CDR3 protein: CASSPSSPVQGTYNEQFF
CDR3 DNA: TGCGCCAGCAGCCCCTCTTCGCCGGTCCAGGGGACCTACAATGAGCAGTTCTTC

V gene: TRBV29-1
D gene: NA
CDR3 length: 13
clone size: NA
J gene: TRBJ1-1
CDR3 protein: CSVVRAVGTEAFF
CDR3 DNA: TGCAGCGTTGTTCGGGCTGTCGGCACTGAAGCTTTCTTT

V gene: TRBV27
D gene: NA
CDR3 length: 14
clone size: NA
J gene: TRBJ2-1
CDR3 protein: CASRTGVRLNEQFF
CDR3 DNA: TGTGCCAGCAGAACCGGAGTTCGCCTCAATGAGCAGTTCTTC

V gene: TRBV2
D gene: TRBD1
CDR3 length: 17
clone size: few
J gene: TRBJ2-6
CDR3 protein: CATTPGQGFSGANVLTF
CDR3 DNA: TGTGCCACCACTCCGGGACAGGGATTCTCTGGGGCCAACGTCCTGACTTTC

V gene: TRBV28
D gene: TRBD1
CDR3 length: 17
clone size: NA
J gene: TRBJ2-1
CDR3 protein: CASSFRMRGTGGHEQFF
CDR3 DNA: TGTGCCAGCAGTTTTCGAATGAGAGGGACAGGGGGCCATGAGCAGTTCTTC

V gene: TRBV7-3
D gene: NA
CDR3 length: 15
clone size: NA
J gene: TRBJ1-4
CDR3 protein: CASSLASGINEKLFF
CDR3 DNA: TGTGCCAGCAGCTTAGCCTCCGGAATTAATGAAAAACTGTTTTTT

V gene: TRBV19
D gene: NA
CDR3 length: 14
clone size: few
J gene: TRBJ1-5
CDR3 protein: CASSIVLGNQPQHF
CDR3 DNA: TGTGCCAGTAGTATTGTGTTAGGCAATCAGCCCCAGCATTTT

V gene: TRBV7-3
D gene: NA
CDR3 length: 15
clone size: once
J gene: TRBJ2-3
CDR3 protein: CASIPLGLYTDTQYF
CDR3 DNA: TGTGCCAGCATTCCCCTAGGGTTATACACAGATACGCAGTATTTT